This TCR beta chain was documented in a study of T-cell reconstitution after alpha-beta-depleted transplantation in children. As it was prepared, the TCRbeta library received unique molecular identifiers. TCRdb re-derived calls from the PCR reads in MiXCR, one entry per CDR3 protein. The data hold hundreds of thousands of distinct CDR3 sequences, with approximately 15% observed a single time. This clonotype showed up just a few times. The germline V gene has CDR1 SGHVS and CDR2 FNYEAQ. V lost 5 bases to trimming and J lost 3 bases, with 17 bases between them. The CDR3 is 15 amino acids. Material: PBMCs, mostly from graft donor cells, obtained 360 days after TCRalphabeta/CD19-depleted stem cell transplant. The TCR was taken from a male patient between 2 and 10 years old who had a stem cell transplant for acute lymphoblastic leukemia, so the T cells may come from the graft donor. The chain uses TRBV7-6 and TRBJ2-7; tentatively, D is TRBD1 (5 bases). Here the CDR3 reads CASSAVQGRSYEQYF. For the CDR3, the DNA is TGTGCCAGCAGCGCCGTCCAGGGAAGAAGCTACGAGCAGTACTTC.